The rows below give T cell receptor beta chains drawn from one sample of a study of T cells in Graves' hyperthyroidism and ophthalmopathy. TCRdb recomputed calls from the multiplex PCR reads with MiXCR, one row per CDR3 protein. The sample holds more than 300,000 distinct CDR3 sequences, 11% to 15% seen once. Sequencing used blood. Every receptor here comes from a woman aged 25 to 39 with Graves' hyperthyroidism. CDR3s include the opening cysteine and the closing phenylalanine or tryptophan. The D gene is left open where the match is weak.

d_call | j_call | v_call | cdr3_aa
. | TRBJ2-6 | TRBV6-1 | CASRSWPQGILKAGANVLTF
. | . | TRBV28 | CASSPSNRVRREQYF
. | TRBJ2-2 | TRBV7-2 | CASSLQFAGELFF
. | TRBJ2-1 | TRBV11-2 | CASSLESRRGFNEQFF
. | TRBJ1-1 | TRBV12-3/TRBV12-4 | CASSPQPREAFF
. | TRBJ2-1 | TRBV25-1 | CANSQTRTYNEQFF
. | TRBJ1-1 | TRBV28 | CASRGSGDTEAFF
. | TRBJ1-2 | TRBV9 | CASSAEVTNYGYTF
TRBD2 | TRBJ2-3 | TRBV28 | CASSFATSGRGADTQYF
. | TRBJ2-5 | TRBV5-5 | CASSFIKGFQETQYF
. | TRBJ1-6 | TRBV7-9 | CASSLGGPLHF
. | TRBJ2-2 | TRBV2 | CASSEALRKHGELFF
. | TRBJ1-2 | TRBV12-3/TRBV12-4 | CASKMARWGGYTF
. | TRBJ2-6 | TRBV27 | CPSSFGRYSGANVLTF
. | TRBJ2-1 | TRBV4-1 | CASSQDLLEQFF
TRBD1 | TRBJ2-3 | TRBV12-3/TRBV12-4 | CASSQKTGDTQYF
TRBD2 | TRBJ2-5 | TRBV20-1 | CSVTGEGSPETQYF
TRBD2 | TRBJ2-7 | TRBV12-3/TRBV12-4 | CASSFAGGSYEQYF
. | TRBJ2-5 | TRBV5-6 | CASSKMEGETQYF
. | TRBJ2-2 | TRBV5-1 | CASSSSDTGELFF
. | TRBJ2-2 | TRBV28 | CASWQGNRPGELFF
TRBD1 | TRBJ2-3 | TRBV6-6 | CASSYTDRSDTQYF
. | TRBJ1-4 | TRBV9 | CASSVEGGSLAEKLFF
. | TRBJ2-7 | TRBV27 | CASSSGFAPPYEQYF
. | TRBJ1-1 | TRBV28 | CASSSPYLTEAFF
. | TRBJ2-7 | TRBV30 | CAWSVRGGGSRWSYEQYF
. | TRBJ1-2 | TRBV12-3/TRBV12-4 | CASSSFPAYGYTF
TRBD1 | TRBJ1-4 | TRBV30 | CAWSVTGRQGKLFF
. | TRBJ2-7 | TRBV20-1 | CSAREGRELFEQYF
TRBD2 | TRBJ2-3 | TRBV4-3 | CASSQDLPGLAGGRASTDTQYF
TRBD2 | TRBJ2-1 | TRBV12-3/TRBV12-4 | CASGQREIHEQFF
TRBD2 | TRBJ2-3 | TRBV27 | CASSWLAGSTDTQYF
TRBD2 | TRBJ2-7 | TRBV20-1 | CSASPSGRSHEQYF
. | TRBJ2-7 | TRBV19 | CASSVRNLGASRIFYEQYF
. | TRBJ2-7 | TRBV6-2/TRBV6-3 | CASSPLAGILSYEQYF
. | TRBJ1-2 | TRBV7-8 | CASTADSPNYGYTF
. | TRBJ2-3 | TRBV6-2/TRBV6-3 | CASRERREKQYF
TRBD2 | TRBJ2-7 | TRBV7-2 | CASSLTVGPAGFTEQYF
TRBD2 | TRBJ2-3 | TRBV20-1 | CSARQAGATDTQYF
. | TRBJ2-1 | TRBV13 | CASSSIPSEQFF
. | TRBJ2-7 | TRBV14 | CASSVTTGTPQYF
. | TRBJ2-5 | TRBV7-8 | CASSYGSKETQYF
TRBD2 | TRBJ2-7 | TRBV27 | CASSLTSGIYYEQYF
TRBD1 | TRBJ2-1 | TRBV3-1 | CASSKRQGRGSEQFF
TRBD2 | TRBJ2-7 | TRBV20-1 | CSARVSRRERVYEQYF
TRBD1 | TRBJ1-5 | TRBV6-1 | CASSPMGQPYQPQHF
TRBD2 | TRBJ2-1 | TRBV10-2 | CASSDQTSGTYNEQFF
. | TRBJ2-3 | TRBV20-1 | CSASRRGSTDTQYF
TRBD1 | TRBJ2-7 | TRBV5-1 | CASSLEWGQSHEQYF
. | TRBJ2-7 | TRBV28 | CASSEAGRGYEQYF
TRBD2 | TRBJ2-1 | TRBV10-3 | CAITSGRAGSSEQFF
. | TRBJ2-7 | TRBV12-3/TRBV12-4 | CASSLSSGWEYEQYF
. | TRBJ2-5 | TRBV29-1 | CSVEVRYRGKETQYF
. | TRBJ2-5 | TRBV6-1 | CASSEGPWGETQYF
. | TRBJ2-7 | TRBV5-6 | CASSEKRSGSYEQYF
. | TRBJ2-3 | TRBV14 | CASSQVRQNTDTQYF
. | TRBJ1-3 | TRBV5-8 | CASSLQSGNTIYF
. | TRBJ1-6 | TRBV28 | CASTEYNSPLHF
. | TRBJ2-2 | TRBV20-1 | CSARNLDSTPITGELFF
. | TRBJ2-1 | TRBV6-1 | CASTGDSYNEQFF